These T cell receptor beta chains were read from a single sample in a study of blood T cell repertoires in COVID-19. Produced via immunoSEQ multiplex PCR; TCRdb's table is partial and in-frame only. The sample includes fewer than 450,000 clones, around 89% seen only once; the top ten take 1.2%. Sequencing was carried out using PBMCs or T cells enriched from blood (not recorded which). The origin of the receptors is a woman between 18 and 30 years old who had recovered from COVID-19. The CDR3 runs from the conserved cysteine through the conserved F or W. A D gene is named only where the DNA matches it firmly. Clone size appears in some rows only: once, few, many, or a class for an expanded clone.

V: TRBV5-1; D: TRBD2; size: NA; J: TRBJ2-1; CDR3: CASSFPGLAGVNEQFF; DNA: TGCGCCAGCAGCTTCCCTGGACTAGCGGGGGTCAATGAGCAGTTCTTC
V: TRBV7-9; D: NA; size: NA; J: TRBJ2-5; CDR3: CASARWGSGIQETQYF; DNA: TGTGCCAGCGCCCGTTGGGGCTCAGGGATCCAAGAGACCCAGTACTTC
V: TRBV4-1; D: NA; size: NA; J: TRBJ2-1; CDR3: CASSQGANEQFF; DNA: TGCGCCAGCAGCCAGGGGGCCAATGAGCAGTTCTTC
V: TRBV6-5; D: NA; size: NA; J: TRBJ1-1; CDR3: CASSSIPTGEAFF; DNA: TGTGCCAGCAGCTCTATCCCGACTGGTGAAGCTTTCTTT
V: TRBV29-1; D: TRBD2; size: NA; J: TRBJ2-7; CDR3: CSALSGDYEQYF; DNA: TGCAGCGCCCTGAGCGGGGACTACGAGCAGTACTTC
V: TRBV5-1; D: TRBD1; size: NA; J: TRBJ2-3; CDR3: CASSRWDRGTDTQYF; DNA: TGCGCCAGCAGCCGCTGGGACAGGGGCACAGATACGCAGTATTTT
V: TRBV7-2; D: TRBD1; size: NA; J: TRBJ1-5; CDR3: CASSPGTGERQPQHF; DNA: TGTGCCAGCAGCCCTGGGACAGGGGAGCGTCAGCCCCAGCATTTT
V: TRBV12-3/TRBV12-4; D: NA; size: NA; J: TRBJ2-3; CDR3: CASRYGTPDTQYF; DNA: TGTGCCAGCAGGTATGGGACACCCGATACGCAGTATTTT
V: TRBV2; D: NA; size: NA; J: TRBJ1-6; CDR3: CASSVRGSDSPLHF; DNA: TGTGCCAGCAGTGTTCGGGGGAGCGATTCACCCCTCCACTTT
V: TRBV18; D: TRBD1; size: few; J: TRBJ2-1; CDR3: CASSSQGATQGEQFF; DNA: TGTGCCAGCTCATCCCAGGGGGCCACCCAGGGTGAGCAGTTCTTC
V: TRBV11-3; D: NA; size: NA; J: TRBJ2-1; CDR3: CASSLARTGAYNEQFF; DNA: TGTGCCAGCAGCTTAGCGCGGACGGGGGCCTACAATGAGCAGTTCTTC
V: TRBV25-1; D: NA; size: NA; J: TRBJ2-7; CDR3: CASSDRAPFYEQYF; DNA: TGTGCCAGCAGTGACAGGGCTCCATTCTACGAGCAGTACTTC
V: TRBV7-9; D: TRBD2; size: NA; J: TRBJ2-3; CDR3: CASSLPSGRTDTQYF; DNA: TGTGCCAGCAGCTTGCCTAGCGGTCGCACAGATACGCAGTATTTT
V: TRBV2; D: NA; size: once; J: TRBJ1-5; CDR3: CASSEGTANNQPQHF; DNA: TGTGCCAGCAGTGAAGGGACTGCTAACAATCAGCCCCAGCATTTT
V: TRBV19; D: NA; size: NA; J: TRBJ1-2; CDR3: CASSTYREGYTF; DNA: TGTGCCAGTAGTACCTACAGGGAAGGCTACACCTTC
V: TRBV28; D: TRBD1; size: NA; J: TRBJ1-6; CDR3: CASSFRTGGRSPLHF; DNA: TGTGCCAGCAGTTTTCGGACAGGGGGTAGGTCACCCCTCCACTTT
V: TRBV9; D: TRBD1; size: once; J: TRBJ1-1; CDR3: CASSDYRGLNTEAFF; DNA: TGTGCCAGCAGCGATTACAGGGGGTTGAACACTGAAGCTTTCTTT
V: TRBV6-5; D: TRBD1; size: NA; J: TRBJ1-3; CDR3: CASSLDRVGNTIYF; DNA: TGTGCCAGCAGCCTCGACAGGGTCGGAAACACCATATATTTT
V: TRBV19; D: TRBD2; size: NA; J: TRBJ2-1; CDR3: CASSISGDSYNEQFF; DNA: TGTGCCAGTAGTATTAGCGGGGACTCCTACAATGAGCAGTTCTTC
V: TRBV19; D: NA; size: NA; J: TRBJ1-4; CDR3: CASTGGGWNEKLFF; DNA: TGTGCCAGTACAGGCGGGGGTTGGAATGAAAAACTGTTTTTT
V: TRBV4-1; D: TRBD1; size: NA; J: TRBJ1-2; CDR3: CASSPPAGGKDGYTF; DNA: TGCGCCAGCAGCCCGCCGGCAGGGGGCAAGGATGGCTACACCTTC
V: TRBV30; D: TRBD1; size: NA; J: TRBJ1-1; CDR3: CAWSPTGDFEAFF; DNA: TGTGCCTGGAGTCCCACAGGGGATTTTGAAGCTTTCTTT
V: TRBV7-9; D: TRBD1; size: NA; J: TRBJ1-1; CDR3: CASSLGDREGTEAFF; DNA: TGTGCCAGCAGCTTAGGGGACAGGGAAGGCACTGAAGCTTTCTTT
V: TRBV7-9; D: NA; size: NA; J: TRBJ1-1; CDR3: CASSLAPGNGAFF; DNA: TGTGCCAGCAGCTTGGCTCCAGGGAATGGAGCTTTCTTT
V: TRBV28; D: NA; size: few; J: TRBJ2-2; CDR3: CASSSGAPNTGELFF; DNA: TGTGCCAGCAGTTCGGGAGCCCCGAACACCGGGGAGCTGTTTTTT
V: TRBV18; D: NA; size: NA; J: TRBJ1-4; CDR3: CASSPVPGETNEKLFF; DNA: TGTGCCAGCTCACCAGTTCCAGGGGAAACTAATGAAAAACTGTTTTTT
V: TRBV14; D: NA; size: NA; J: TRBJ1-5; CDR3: CASSLTASQPQHF; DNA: TGTGCCAGCAGCCTTACCGCGAGTCAGCCCCAGCATTTT
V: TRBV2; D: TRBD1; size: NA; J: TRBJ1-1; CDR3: CASSMDRGHFTEAFF; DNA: TGTGCCAGCAGTATGGACAGGGGGCATTTCACTGAAGCTTTCTTT
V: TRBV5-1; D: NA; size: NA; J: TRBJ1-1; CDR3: CASSLVGRGDTEAFF; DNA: TGCGCCAGCAGCTTGGTGGGCAGGGGAGACACTGAAGCTTTCTTT
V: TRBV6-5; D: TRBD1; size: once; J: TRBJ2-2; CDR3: CASTSGQGGTGELFF; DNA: TGTGCCAGCACCTCCGGACAGGGGGGCACCGGGGAGCTGTTTTTT
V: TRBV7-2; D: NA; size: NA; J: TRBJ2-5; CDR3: CASSFWGLETQYF; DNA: TGTGCCAGCAGCTTCTGGGGCCTAGAGACCCAGTACTTC
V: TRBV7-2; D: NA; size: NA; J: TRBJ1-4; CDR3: CASSLVSAGAAEKLFF; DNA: TGTGCCAGCAGCTTAGTATCGGCAGGGGCTGCTGAAAAACTGTTTTTT
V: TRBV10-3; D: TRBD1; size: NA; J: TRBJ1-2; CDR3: CATRTGGSYGYTF; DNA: TGTGCCACGAGGACAGGGGGCTCCTATGGCTACACCTTC
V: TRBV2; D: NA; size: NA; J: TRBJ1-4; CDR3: CASAAGSNNEKLFF; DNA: TGTGCCAGCGCCGCCGGGAGTAATAATGAAAAACTGTTTTTT
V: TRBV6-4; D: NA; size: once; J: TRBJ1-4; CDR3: CASTPDKFNEKLFF; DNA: TGTGCCAGCACCCCGGACAAATTTAATGAAAAACTGTTTTTT
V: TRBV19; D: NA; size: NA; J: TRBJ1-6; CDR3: CASSIGGQKNSPLHF; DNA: TGTGCCAGTAGTATAGGCGGACAGAAAAATTCACCCCTCCACTTT
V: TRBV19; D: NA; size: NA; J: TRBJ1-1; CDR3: CASSVQGISEAFF; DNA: TGTGCCAGTAGTGTACAGGGAATTTCTGAAGCTTTCTTT
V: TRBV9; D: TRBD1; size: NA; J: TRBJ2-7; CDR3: CASSVEGTGGYEQYF; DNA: TGTGCCAGCAGCGTAGAGGGGACAGGGGGCTACGAGCAGTACTTC
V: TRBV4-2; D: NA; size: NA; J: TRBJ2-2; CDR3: CASSQGETGELFF; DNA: TGTGCCAGCAGCCAAGGGGAGACCGGGGAGCTGTTTTTT
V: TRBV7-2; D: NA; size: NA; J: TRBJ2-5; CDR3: CASSLGSGQETQYF; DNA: TGTGCCAGCAGCTTAGGGAGTGGACAAGAGACCCAGTACTTC
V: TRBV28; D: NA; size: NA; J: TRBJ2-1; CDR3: CASSPGHPNEQFF; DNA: TGTGCCAGCAGCCCGGGACATCCCAATGAGCAGTTCTTC
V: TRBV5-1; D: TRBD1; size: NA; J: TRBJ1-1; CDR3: CASSLGQGFLNTEAFF; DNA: TGCGCCAGCAGCTTGGGACAGGGGTTCCTTAACACTGAAGCTTTCTTT
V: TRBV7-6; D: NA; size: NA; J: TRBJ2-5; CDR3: CASRSSLGLQETQYF; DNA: TGTGCCAGCAGAAGCAGCCTGGGGCTCCAAGAGACCCAGTACTTC
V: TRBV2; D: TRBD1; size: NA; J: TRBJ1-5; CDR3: CASSEGQGQRQPQHF; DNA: TGTGCCAGCAGTGAAGGACAGGGGCAGCGCCAGCCCCAGCATTTT
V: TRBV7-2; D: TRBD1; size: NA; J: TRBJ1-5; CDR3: CASSWTGSGGNQPQHF; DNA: TGTGCCAGCAGCTGGACAGGGTCGGGGGGCAATCAGCCCCAGCATTTT
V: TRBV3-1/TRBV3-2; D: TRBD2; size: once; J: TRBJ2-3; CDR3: CASSPTSGGADTQYF; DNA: TGTGCCAGCAGCCCTACTAGCGGGGGGGCGGATACGCAGTATTTT
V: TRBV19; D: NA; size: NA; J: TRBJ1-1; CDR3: CASSPSLSNTEAFF; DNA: TGTGCCAGTAGTCCCTCTCTATCTAACACTGAAGCTTTCTTT
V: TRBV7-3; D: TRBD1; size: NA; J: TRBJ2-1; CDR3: CASSLGQGPYNEQFF; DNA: TGTGCCAGCAGCTTGGGACAGGGTCCCTACAATGAGCAGTTCTTC
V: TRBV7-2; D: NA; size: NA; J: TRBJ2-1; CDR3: CASSPIPVTSPNEQFF; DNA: TGTGCCAGCAGCCCAATCCCCGTTACTAGCCCCAATGAGCAGTTCTTC
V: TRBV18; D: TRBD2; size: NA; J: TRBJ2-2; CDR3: CASSPLAGAAGELFF; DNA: TGTGCCAGCTCACCCCTAGCGGGTGCGGCCGGGGAGCTGTTTTTT